The clone carrying this T cell receptor (beta chain) has only one observation. As yet, its antigen is unknown. The data are from a study of lymphopenia after photon versus proton radiotherapy. Trimming left V 0 bases short and J 4 bases short, with 6 bases between. The CDR3 spans 13 residues. Germline V lookup: CDR1 LGHNA, CDR2 YSLEER. Measured with immunoSEQ multiplex PCR; TCRdb has only the in-frame clones, and not every one. The sample has some 27,000 clones, about nine tenths seen once. Notes on the study in general: Relative stability marked proton patients; photon patients lost diversity and naive cells.

The source was peripheral blood, collected from a patient treated with photon-based radiotherapy. The receptor was derived from a man aged 50-59 years with gastric cancer. The genes are TRBV4-3 and TRBJ1-1; D not certain. The CDR3 region is CASSQESFTEAFF. Here the CDR3 DNA reads TGCGCCAGCAGCCAAGAGAGTTTCACTGAAGCTTTCTTT.